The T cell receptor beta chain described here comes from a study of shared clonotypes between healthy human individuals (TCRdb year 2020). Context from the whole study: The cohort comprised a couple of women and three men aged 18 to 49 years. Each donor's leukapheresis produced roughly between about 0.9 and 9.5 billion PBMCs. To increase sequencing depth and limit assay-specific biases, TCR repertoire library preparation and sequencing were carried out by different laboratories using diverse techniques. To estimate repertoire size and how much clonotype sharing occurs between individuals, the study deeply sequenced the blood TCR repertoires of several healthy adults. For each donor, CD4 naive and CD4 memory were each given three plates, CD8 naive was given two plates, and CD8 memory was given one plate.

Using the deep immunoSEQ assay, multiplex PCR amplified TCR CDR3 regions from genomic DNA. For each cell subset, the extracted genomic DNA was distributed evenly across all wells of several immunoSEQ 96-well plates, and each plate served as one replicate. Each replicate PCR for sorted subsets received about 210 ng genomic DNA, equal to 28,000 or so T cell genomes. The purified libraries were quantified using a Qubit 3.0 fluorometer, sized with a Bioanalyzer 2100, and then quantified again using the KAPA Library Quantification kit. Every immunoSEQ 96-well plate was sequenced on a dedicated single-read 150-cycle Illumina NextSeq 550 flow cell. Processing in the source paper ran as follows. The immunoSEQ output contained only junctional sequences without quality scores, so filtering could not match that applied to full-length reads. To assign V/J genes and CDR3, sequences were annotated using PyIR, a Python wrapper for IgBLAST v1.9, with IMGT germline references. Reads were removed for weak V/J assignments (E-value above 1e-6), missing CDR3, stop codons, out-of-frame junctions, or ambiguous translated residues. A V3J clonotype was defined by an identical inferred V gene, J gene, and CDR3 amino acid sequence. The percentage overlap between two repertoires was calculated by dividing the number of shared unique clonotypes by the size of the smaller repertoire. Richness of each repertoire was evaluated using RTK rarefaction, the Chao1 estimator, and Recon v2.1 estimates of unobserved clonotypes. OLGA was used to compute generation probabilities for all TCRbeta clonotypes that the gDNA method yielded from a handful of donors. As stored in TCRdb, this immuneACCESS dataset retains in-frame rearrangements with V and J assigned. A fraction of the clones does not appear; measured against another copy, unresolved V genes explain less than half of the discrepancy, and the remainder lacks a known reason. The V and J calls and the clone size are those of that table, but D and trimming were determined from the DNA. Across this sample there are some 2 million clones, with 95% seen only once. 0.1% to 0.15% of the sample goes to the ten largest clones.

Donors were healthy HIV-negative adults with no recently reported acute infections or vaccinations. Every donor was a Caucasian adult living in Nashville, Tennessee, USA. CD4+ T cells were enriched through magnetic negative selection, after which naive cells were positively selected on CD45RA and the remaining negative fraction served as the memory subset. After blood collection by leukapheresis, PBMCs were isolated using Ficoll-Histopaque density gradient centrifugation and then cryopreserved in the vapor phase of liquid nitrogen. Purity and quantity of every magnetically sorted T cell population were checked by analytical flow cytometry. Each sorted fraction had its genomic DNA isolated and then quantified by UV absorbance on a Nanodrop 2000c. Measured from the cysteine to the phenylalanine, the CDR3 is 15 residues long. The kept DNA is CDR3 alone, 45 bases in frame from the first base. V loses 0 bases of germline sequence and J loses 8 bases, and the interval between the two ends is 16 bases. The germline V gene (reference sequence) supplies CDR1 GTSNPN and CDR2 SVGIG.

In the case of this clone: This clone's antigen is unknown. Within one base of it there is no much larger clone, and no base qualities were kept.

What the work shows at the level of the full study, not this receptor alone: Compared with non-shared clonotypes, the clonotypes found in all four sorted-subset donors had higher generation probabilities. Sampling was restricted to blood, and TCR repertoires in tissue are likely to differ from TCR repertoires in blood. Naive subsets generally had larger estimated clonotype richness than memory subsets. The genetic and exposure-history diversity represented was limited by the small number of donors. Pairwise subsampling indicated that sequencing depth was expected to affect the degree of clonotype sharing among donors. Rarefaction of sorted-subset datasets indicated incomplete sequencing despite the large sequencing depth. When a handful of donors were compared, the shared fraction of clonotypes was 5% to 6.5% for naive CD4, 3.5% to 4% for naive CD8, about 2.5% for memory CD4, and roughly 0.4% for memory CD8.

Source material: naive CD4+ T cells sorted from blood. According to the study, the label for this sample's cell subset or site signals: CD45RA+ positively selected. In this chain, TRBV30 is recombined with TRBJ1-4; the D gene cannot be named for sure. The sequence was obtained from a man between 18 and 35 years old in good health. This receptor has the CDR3 CAWSVLRPTGEKLFF. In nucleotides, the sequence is TGTGCCTGGAGTGTACTTAGGCCGACGGGGGAAAAACTGTTTTTT.